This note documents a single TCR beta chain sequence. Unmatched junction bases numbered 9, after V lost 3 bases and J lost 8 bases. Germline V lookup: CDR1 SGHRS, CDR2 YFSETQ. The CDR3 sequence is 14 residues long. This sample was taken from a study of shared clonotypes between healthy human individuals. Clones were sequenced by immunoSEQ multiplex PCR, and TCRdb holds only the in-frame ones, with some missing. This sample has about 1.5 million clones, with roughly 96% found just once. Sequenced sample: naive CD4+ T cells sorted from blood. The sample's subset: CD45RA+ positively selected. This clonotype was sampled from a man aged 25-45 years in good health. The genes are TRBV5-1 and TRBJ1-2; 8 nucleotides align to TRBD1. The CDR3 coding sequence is TGCGCCAGCAGCTGGGAGCAGGGGGCGGGAGGCTACACCTTC. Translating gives CASSWEQGAGGYTF.